One sample yielded the 19 T cell receptor beta chains listed below, sequenced in a study of cytomegalovirus exposure and HLA in healthy donors listed by TCRdb under 2017. The library was generated by the immunoSEQ multiplex PCR assay. The multiplex PCR relied on a mix of 60 forward primers for TCR Vbeta segments and 13 reverse primers for TCR Jbeta segments. TCRdb provides this immuneACCESS table in a form limited to in-frame rearrangements. Some clones are lacking; in checked studies, under half of them reflect an unresolved V gene, and why the rest are absent is not known. The sample includes about 160,000 clones, with roughly 80% observed a single time. The ten largest clones take up about 2.4% of the sample. Sequenced input: PBMCs. The receptor source for this set is a male donor in good health and CMV-seronegative.

This chain joins TRBV5-1 and TRBJ2-1; D might be TRBD1 (6 bases). The CDR3 loop spans 13 amino acids. Trimming took 3 bases from V and 8 from J, leaving 12 bases between them. Germline assignment: CDR1 SGHRS and CDR2 YFSETQ. CDR3 sequence reads: CASSSTGTDEQFF. CDR3 sequence (DNA): TGCGCCAGCAGCTCAACAGGGACGGATGAGCAGTTCTTC.

This sequence joins TRBV10-3 and TRBJ2-7; D perhaps matches TRBD1 (5 bases). Germline CDR1 ENHRY, CDR2 SYGVKD. V lost 3 bases, J lost 3 bases, and 15 bases lay in between. The CDR3 consists of 15 residues. DNA of the CDR3: TGTGCCATCAGTGACCACAGGATGTCTTACTACGAGCAGTACTTC. It translates to CAISDHRMSYYEQYF.

This clone has a handful of counts. Other DNA sequences of this sample code for an identical CDR3. The J gene is TRBJ2-3, the V gene TRBV6-5, with 11 bases lining up with TRBD2. This CDR3 has 15 amino acids. V shed 5 bases, J shed 6 bases, and the junction held 7 bases outside the gene matches. CDR1 is MNHEY, CDR2 SVGAGI, per germline. Here the CDR3 DNA reads TGTGCCAGCAGTATAACTAGCGGGAGACTGGATACGCAGTATTTT. It yields the protein CASSITSGRLDTQYF.

V gene TRBV2 combines with J gene TRBJ1-1; D might be TRBD1 (5 bases). Germline CDR1 SNHLY, CDR2 FYNNEI. CDR3 length: 10 residues. V was clipped by 8 bases and J by 10 bases, with 11 bases between them. DNA for the CDR3: TGTGCCAGCGTATACGGGGGAGCTTTCTTT. Translating it yields CASVYGGAFF.

The gene calls are TRBV6-1 and TRBJ2-7; 8 bases are shared with TRBD2. Germline lookup yields CDR1 MNHNS and CDR2 SASEGT. This CDR3 has 15 amino acids. J gave up 2 bases and V 3 bases, and 6 bases lay outside the gene matches. This CDR3 reads CASSEYWRGAYEQYF. The CDR3 region has the DNA TGTGCCAGCAGTGAGTACTGGCGGGGGGCCTACGAGCAGTACTTC.

This chain connects TRBV11-2 to TRBJ1-2; 7 bases line up with TRBD1. Germline trimming cut 5 bases from V and 9 bases from J; bases unmatched to any gene: 21. The CDR3 is 17 residues long. CDR1 and CDR2 (germline): SGHAT, FQNNGV. CDR3 nucleotides: TGTGCCAGCAGCCCTCTAAGCCCCCTTCACAGGGGAAAACGCTACACCTTC. Its translation is CASSPLSPLHRGKRYTF.

J is TRBJ2-5 and V is TRBV7-6; 10 bases match TRBD2. The CDR3 totals 21 residues. V was clipped by 3 bases and J by 5 bases; unmatched bases: 24. Germline CDR1 and CDR2: SGHVS and FNYEAQ. In nucleotides, the CDR3 is TGTGCCAGCAGCTTCGACCCCTCCCCCCCTGGGGCTAGCGGGGGTAGTGAGACCCAGTACTTC. Protein sequence: CASSFDPSPPGASGGSETQYF.

Only a few counts were recorded for this clone. J is TRBJ2-2 and V is TRBV5-1, with TRBD1 matching 9 bases. V gave up 0 bases and J gave up 4 bases; unmatched junction bases: 4. Germline V CDR1 and CDR2: SGHRS, YFSETQ. CDR3 length: 16 amino acids. DNA of the CDR3: TGCGCCAGCAGCTTGGGGACAGGGGCAGCCACCGGGGAGCTGTTTTTT. Protein product: CASSLGTGAATGELFF.

This chain links TRBV5-1 with TRBJ2-7; 12 positions agree with TRBD1. With V trimmed by 6 bases and J by 6 bases, 7 bases remained unmatched. In germline, CDR1 is SGHRS, CDR2 YFSETQ. CDR3 length equals 14 residues. CDR3 residues: CASTNRDRGLEQYF. The CDR3 nucleotides read TGCGCCAGCACAAACCGGGACAGGGGGCTCGAGCAGTACTTC.

CDR3 coding DNA: TGTGCCAGCAGCTTAGTTGGAGCCGGGACAGGGGTCAATCAGCCCCAGCATTTT. Its translation is CASSLVGAGTGVNQPQHF. The chain is built from TRBV7-2 and TRBJ1-5; 10 bases align to TRBD1. The V gene end was trimmed by 1 base and the J gene end by 3 bases; junction bases not matched to a gene: 9. This CDR3 comprises 18 residues. CDR1 and CDR2 (germline): SGHTA, FQGNSA.

The genes are TRBV6-1 and TRBJ1-5; D possibly corresponds to TRBD1 (5 bases). CDR3 length: 14 residues. Germline V gene sequence: CDR1 MNHNS, CDR2 SASEGT. The germline V and J ends were trimmed by 4 bases and 0 bases, with 7 bases remaining between them. This CDR3 reads CASSGDYSNQPQHF. Written as DNA, the CDR3 is TGTGCCAGCAGTGGGGACTATAGCAATCAGCCCCAGCATTTT.

The chain is built from TRBV28 and TRBJ1-2; TRBD1 might be the D (5 bases). Per the germline V gene, CDR1 is MDHEN and CDR2 is SYDVKM. Trimming took off 11 bases at V and 2 bases at J, with 12 bases between the two ends. The CDR3 consists of 12 residues. CDR3 in amino acids: CAGQGGNYGYTF. CDR3 sequence (DNA): TGTGCCGGCCAGGGTGGGAACTATGGCTACACCTTC.

The chain carries TRBV2 and TRBJ1-2, with 7 bases fitting TRBD1. V lost 5 bases, J lost 8 bases, and 5 bases stayed unmatched. This CDR3 has 12 amino acids. CDR1 and CDR2 (germline): SNHLY, FYNNEI. CDR3 sequence (DNA): TGTGCCAGCAGTCTCGACAGGGACGGCTACACCTTC. It codes for CASSLDRDGYTF.

The rearrangement uses TRBV7-2 and TRBJ2-3; 10 bases map to TRBD1. Trimming at V came to 5 bases and at J to 6 bases, leaving 11 bases not matched to a gene. The CDR3 is 16 residues long. CDR1 and CDR2 from the germline V gene are SGHTA and FQGNSA. The CDR3 is CASSKQTGGPVDTQYF. CDR3 nucleotides: TGTGCCAGCAGCAAACAGACAGGGGGCCCCGTGGATACGCAGTATTTT.

This chain links TRBV9 with TRBJ2-1; TRBD2 matches at 9 bases. The CDR3 runs to 16 residues. Germline V lookup: CDR1 SGDLS, CDR2 YYNGEE. V lost 1 base to trimming and J lost 4 bases; unmatched junction nucleotides: 6. DNA for the CDR3: TGTGCCAGCAGCGTACTTAGCGGGGGAGAATACAATGAGCAGTTCTTC. Translating it yields CASSVLSGGEYNEQFF.

This clone has only one observation. The chain employs TRBV28 and TRBJ1-1, with D possibly TRBD1 on 6 matching bases. Germline loops: CDR1 MDHEN, CDR2 SYDVKM. V gave up 7 bases and J gave up 3 bases, with 12 bases separating them. The CDR3 runs 13 residues. The CDR3 DNA is TGTGCCAGCACAAAGGGGGACCACACTGAAGCTTTCTTT. It yields the protein CASTKGDHTEAFF.

The rearrangement joins TRBV19 to TRBJ2-3, with 15 bases fitting TRBD2. Germline CDR1 LNHDA, CDR2 SQIVND (reference sequence). The CDR3 sequence is 20 residues long. V shed 6 bases and J 0 bases; nucleotides not matched to a gene: 13. DNA of the CDR3: TGTGCCAGTAGAAACTCGGGACTAGCGGGGGGCCGGGGAAGCACAGATACGCAGTATTTT. Translating gives CASRNSGLAGGRGSTDTQYF. Using reference TRBV19 and TRBJ2-3 for the parts outside the CDR3, the full variable domain is DGGITQSPKYLFRKEGQNVTLSCEQNLNHDAMYWYRQDPGQGLRLIYYSQIVNDFQKGDIAEGYSVSREKKESFPLTVTSAQKNPTAFYLCASRNSGLAGGRGSTDTQYFGPGTRLTVL.

The CDR3 region is CAISGQGHTEAFF. The CDR3 nucleotides are TGTGCCATCAGCGGACAGGGTCACACTGAAGCTTTCTTT. The genes are TRBV10-3 and TRBJ1-1; 8 bases align to TRBD1. Germline CDR1 and CDR2: ENHRY and SYGVKD. The CDR3 consists of 13 residues. The V gene end was trimmed by 6 bases and the J gene end by 3 bases; junction bases not matched to a gene: 3.

V and J are TRBV6-5 and TRBJ2-1; the match to TRBD2 covers 8 bases. The J segment lost 2 bases and the V segment lost 5 bases, leaving 5 bases of the junction unmatched. In germline, CDR1 is MNHEY, CDR2 SVGAGI. The CDR3 loop spans 15 amino acids. CDR3 coding DNA: TGTGCCAGCAGTGTTAGCGGGGCCGCCTACAATGAGCAGTTCTTC. It encodes CASSVSGAAYNEQFF.